This T cell receptor beta chain stems from a study of a mutant IDH1 vaccine in newly diagnosed glioma. Comments on this clone: Antigen specificity is unknown.

Sequencing was performed with immunoSEQ multiplex PCR; in TCRdb, only in-frame clones are kept and a portion is missing. The data show approximately 47,000 clones, roughly 91% seen once. Time point described: week 35, safety follow-up. The content of each vaccine dose was 300 ug of mutant IDH1 20-mer peptide, and topical imiquimod accompanied it. This CDR3 comprises 17 residues. Germline V gives CDR1 SGHDN, CDR2 FVKESK. Trimming removed 4 bases from V and 2 bases from J; junction bases left unmatched: 12. The chain recombines TRBV14 with TRBJ2-5; 8 bases fit TRBD2. The TCR was taken from a woman between 40 and 55 years old with glioma. The sequencing used PBMCs, collected from a glioma patient whose treatment included an IDH1 peptide vaccine. In DNA form, the CDR3 reads TGTGCCAGCAGCCTCCGCACCCGGGGGGGAGGGCAAGAGACCCAGTACTTC. Amino acid sequence: CASSLRTRGGGQETQYF.